Sequencing of this T cell receptor (beta chain) was carried out in a study of cytomegalovirus exposure and HLA in healthy donors. Whole-study findings and limits: A few CMV-associated chains were confirmed in vitro to be specific for CMV antigens. Indistinguishability led to the exclusion of some V segments, TRBV6-2 and TRBV6-3 included.

Among the donors, all were healthy bone marrow donors. Worth noting for this clone: Its specificity is unknown.

Vbeta (60) and Jbeta (13) primers were used in the PCR. TCRdb's copy holds only in-frame clones and misses some; the assay was immunoSEQ multiplex PCR. Among under 200,000 clones, approximately 80% were seen once, and the ten largest hold roughly 2.1%. The CDR3 contains 18 residues. Per the germline V gene, CDR1 is SNHLY and CDR2 is FYNNEI. V lost 4 bases to trimming and J lost 7 bases; unmatched junction nucleotides: 18. Input material: PBMCs. The chain couples TRBV2 to TRBJ2-3, with 9 positions matching TRBD1. This clonotype was sampled from a man younger than 30 in good health and CMV-seronegative. For the CDR3, the DNA is TGTGCCAGCAGTGCTTTTGGACAGGGGTTCAGCGGGATGAATACGCAGTATTTT. Translation gives CASSAFGQGFSGMNTQYF.